This passage covers 8 T cell receptor beta chains from one sample sequenced in a study of blood T cell repertoires in COVID-19. Assay: immunoSEQ multiplex PCR; the TCRdb copy retains only in-frame clones and omits some. The sample contains 250,000 to 300,000 clones, roughly nine tenths of which appear only once. Specimen: peripheral blood. The receptors shown here come from a man in his fifties with acute or convalescent COVID-19.

The V call is TRBV15, the J call TRBJ2-7; D gene unclear. The CDR3 consists of 13 residues. V dropped 0 bases and J dropped 3 bases, with 6 bases sitting between them. Germline-derived CDR1 and CDR2 are LNHNV and YYDKDF (reference sequence). The CDR3 sequence: CATSRERIYEQYF. CDR3 bases: TGTGCCACCAGCAGAGAGCGTATCTACGAGCAGTACTTC.

The rearrangement uses TRBV7-6 and TRBJ2-2; perhaps TRBD1 as D (7 bases). Trimming shortened V by 5 bases and J by 5 bases, and 18 bases separated the two germline ends. In germline, CDR1 is SGHVS, CDR2 FNYEAQ. The CDR3 contains 16 residues. CDR3 in DNA: TGTGCCAGCAGCCCCAGGGGGGCAGGGGATACCGGGGAGCTGTTTTTT. Translating gives CASSPRGAGDTGELFF.

V is TRBV27 and J is TRBJ1-6, with 7 bases that match TRBD1. Germline trimming cut 5 bases from V and 7 bases from J; bases unmatched to any gene: 8. The CDR3 runs 15 residues. Germline V gives CDR1 MNHEY, CDR2 SMNVEV (reference sequence). CDR3 loop: CASSPRAGGNSPLHF. DNA of the CDR3: TGTGCCAGCAGTCCCAGAGCAGGGGGGAATTCACCCCTCCACTTT.

This clone occurred a few times. The chain is built from TRBV5-5 and TRBJ1-2; tentatively, D is TRBD1 (5 bases). Germline CDR1 SGHKS, CDR2 YYEKEE (reference sequence). V was trimmed by 7 bases and J by 8 bases, leaving 18 bases between them. The CDR3 covers 13 residues. This CDR3 is CASALGQVGGYTF. CDR3 coding DNA: TGTGCCAGCGCACTGGGGCAGGTGGGCGGCTACACCTTC.

This rearrangement joins TRBV4-1 to TRBJ1-3, with TRBD1 matching over 7 bases. The germline V gene encodes CDR1 MGHRA and CDR2 YSYEKL. The CDR3 consists of 18 residues. J gave up 0 bases and V 0 bases, and 8 bases lay outside the gene matches. The chain's CDR3 is CASSQEGAGGYSGNTIYF. CDR3 DNA: TGCGCCAGCAGCCAAGAGGGGGCAGGGGGATACTCTGGAAACACCATATATTTT.

Note on this clone: The junction differs from germline at one of its ends, possibly a read error. The chain combines TRBV7-3 with TRBJ2-1; the D is unclear. Germline V lookup: CDR1 SGHTA, CDR2 FQGTGA. CDR3 size: 13 residues. Written as DNA, the CDR3 is TGTGCCAGCAGCTTAGGCTCCCACAATGAGCAGTTCTTC. It specifies CASSLGSHNEQFF. The whole variable domain, remainder taken from reference TRBV7-3 and TRBJ2-1, is GAGVSQTPSNKVTEKGKYVELRCDPISGHTALYWYRQSLGQGPEFLIYFQGTGAADDSGLPNDRFFAVRPEGSVSTLKIQRTERGDSAVYLCASSLGSHNEQFFGPGTRLTVL.

J is TRBJ2-7 and V is TRBV4-2; D gene ambiguous. The germline V gene has CDR1 LGHNA and CDR2 YNFKEQ. The CDR3 extends over 13 amino acids. Trimming removed 5 bases from V and 6 bases from J, with 14 bases in between. CDR3 amino acids: CASSVEWSGEQYF. CDR3 coding DNA: TGTGCCAGCAGCGTTGAGTGGTCCGGCGAGCAGTACTTC.

The V gene is TRBV3-1 (or the pseudogene TRBV3-2), the J gene TRBJ1-4; 9 bases are shared with TRBD1. CDR3 size: 16 residues. CDR1 and CDR2 from the germline V gene are LGHDT and YNNKEL (reference sequence). J was trimmed by 10 bases and V by 6 bases; bases with no gene match: 15. The CDR3 DNA reads TGTGCCAGCAGTCAGGCCTTCGGGACAGGGATGTCAAAACTGTTTTTT. It translates to CASSQAFGTGMSKLFF.